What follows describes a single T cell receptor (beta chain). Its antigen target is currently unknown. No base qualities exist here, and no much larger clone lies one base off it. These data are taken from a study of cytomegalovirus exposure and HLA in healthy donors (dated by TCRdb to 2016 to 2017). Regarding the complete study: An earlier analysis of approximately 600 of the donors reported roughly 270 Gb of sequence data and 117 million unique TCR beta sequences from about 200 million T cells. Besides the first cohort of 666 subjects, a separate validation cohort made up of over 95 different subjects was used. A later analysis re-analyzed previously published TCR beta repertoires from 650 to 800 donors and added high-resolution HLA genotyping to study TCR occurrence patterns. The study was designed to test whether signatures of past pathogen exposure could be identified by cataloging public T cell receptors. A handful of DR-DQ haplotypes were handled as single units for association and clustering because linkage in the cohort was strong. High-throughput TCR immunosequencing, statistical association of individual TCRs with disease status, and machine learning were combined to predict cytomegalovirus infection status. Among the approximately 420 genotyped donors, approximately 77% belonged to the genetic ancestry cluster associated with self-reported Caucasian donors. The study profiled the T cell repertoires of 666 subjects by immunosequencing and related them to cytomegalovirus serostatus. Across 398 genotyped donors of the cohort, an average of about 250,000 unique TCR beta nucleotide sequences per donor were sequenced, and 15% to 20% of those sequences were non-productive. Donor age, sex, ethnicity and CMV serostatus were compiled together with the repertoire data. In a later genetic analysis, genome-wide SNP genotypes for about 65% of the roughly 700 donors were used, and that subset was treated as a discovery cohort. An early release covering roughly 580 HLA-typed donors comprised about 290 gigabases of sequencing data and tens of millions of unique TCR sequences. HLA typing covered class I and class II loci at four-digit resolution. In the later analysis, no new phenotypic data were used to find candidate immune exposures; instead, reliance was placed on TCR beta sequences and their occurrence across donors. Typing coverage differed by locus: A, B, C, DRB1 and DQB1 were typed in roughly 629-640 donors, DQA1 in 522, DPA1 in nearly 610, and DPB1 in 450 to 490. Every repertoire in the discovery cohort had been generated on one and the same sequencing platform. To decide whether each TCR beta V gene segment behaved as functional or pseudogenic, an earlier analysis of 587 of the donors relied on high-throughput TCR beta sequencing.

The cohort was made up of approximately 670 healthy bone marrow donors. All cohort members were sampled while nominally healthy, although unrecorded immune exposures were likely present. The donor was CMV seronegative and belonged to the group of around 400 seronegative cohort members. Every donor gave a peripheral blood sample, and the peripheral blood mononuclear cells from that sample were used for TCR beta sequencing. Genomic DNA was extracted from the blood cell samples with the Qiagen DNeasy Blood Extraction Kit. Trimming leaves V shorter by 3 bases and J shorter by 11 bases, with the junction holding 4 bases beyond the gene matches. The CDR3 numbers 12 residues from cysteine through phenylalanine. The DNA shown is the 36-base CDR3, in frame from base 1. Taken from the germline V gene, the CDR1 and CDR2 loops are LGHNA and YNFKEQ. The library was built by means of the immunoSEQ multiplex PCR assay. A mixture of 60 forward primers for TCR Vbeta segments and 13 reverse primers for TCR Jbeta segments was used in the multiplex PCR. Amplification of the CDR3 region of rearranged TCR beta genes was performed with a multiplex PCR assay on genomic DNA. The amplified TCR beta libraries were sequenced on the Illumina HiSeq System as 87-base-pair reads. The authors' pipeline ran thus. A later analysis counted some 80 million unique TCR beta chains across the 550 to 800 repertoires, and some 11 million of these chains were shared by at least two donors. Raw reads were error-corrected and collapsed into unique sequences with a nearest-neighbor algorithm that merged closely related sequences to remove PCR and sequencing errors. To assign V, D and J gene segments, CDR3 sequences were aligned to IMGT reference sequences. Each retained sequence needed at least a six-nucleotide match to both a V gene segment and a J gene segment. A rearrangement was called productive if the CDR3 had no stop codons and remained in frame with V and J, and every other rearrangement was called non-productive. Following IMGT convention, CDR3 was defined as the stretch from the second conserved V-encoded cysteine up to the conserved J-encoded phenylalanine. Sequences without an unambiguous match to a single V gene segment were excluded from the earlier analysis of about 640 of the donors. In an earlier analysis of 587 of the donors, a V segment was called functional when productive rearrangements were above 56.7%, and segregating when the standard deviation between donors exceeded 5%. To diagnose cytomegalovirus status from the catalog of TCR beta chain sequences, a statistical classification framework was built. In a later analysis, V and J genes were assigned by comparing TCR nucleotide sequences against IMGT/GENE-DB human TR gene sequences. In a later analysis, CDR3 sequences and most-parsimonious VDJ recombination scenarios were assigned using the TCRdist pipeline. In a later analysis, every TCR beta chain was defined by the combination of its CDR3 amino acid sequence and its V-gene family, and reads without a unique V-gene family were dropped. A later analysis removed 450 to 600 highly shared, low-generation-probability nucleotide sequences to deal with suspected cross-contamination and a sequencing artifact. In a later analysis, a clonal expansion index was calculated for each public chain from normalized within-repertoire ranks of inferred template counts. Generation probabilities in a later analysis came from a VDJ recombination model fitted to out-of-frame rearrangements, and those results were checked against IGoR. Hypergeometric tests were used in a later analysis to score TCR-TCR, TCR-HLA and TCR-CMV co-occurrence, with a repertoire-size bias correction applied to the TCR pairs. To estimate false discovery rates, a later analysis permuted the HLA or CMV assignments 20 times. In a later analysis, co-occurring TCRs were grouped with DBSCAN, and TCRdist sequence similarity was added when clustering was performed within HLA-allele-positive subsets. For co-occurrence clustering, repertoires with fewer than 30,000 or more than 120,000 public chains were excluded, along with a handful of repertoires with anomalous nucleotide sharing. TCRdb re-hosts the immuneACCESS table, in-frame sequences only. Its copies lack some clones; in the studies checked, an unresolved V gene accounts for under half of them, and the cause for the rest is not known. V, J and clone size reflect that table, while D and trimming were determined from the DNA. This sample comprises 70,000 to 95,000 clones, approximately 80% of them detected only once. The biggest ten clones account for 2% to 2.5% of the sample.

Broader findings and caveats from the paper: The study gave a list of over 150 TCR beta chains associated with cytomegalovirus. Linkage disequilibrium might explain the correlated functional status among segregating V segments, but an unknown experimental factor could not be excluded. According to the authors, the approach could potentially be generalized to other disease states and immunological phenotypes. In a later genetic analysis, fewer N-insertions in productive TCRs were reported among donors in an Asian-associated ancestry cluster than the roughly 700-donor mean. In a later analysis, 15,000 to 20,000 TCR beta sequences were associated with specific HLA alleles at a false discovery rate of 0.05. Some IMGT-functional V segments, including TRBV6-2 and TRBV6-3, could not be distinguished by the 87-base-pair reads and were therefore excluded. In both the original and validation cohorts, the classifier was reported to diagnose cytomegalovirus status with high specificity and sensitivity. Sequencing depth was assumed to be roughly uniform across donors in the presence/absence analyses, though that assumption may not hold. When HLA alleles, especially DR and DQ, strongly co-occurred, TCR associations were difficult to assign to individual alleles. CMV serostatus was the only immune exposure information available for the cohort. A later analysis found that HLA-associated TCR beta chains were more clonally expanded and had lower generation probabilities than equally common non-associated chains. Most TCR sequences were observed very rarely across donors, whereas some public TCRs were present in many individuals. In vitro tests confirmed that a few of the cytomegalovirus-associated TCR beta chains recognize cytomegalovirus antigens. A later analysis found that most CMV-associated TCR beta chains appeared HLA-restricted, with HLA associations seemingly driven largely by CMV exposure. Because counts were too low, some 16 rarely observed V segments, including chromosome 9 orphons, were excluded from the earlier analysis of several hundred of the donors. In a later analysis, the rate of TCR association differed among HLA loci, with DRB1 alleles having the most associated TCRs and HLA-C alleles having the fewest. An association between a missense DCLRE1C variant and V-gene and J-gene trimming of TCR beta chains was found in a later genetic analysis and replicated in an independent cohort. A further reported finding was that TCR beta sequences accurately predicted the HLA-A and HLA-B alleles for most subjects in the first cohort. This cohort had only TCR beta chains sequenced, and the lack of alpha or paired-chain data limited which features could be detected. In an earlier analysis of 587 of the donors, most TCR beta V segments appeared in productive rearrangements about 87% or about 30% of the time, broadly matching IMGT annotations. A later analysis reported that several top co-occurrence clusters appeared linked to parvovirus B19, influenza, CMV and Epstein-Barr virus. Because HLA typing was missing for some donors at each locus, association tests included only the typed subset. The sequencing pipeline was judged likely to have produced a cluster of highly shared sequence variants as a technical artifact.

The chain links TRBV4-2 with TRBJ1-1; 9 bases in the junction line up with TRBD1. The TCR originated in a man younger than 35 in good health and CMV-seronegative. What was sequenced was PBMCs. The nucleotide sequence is TGTGCCAGCAGCCAGGACAGGGGACCGGCTTTCTTT. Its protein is CASSQDRGPAFF.